This is a list of T cell receptor beta chains from one sample in a study of CD8+ T cells in alopecia areata. Libraries were prepared by immunoSEQ multiplex PCR; TCRdb keeps only in-frame clonotypes and omits some of them. The data contain about 150,000 clones, roughly 60% of them singletons. The sample was CD8+ T cells sorted from blood. The origin of the receptors is a human donor in good health. The CDR3 runs from the conserved cysteine through the conserved F or W. Fields, in order: D gene, clone size, J gene, V gene, CDR3 protein, CDR3 DNA. The D gene is left open where the match is weak. Size tells how often a clone was seen (once, few, many) or the class of an expanded clone, and some rows leave it out.

d_gene: NA
abundance: NA
j_gene: TRBJ2-5
v_gene: TRBV7-8
CDR3aa: CASSLLQQETQYF
CDR3nt: TGTGCCAGCAGCTTACTACAGCAAGAGACCCAGTACTTC

d_gene: TRBD1
abundance: NA
j_gene: TRBJ1-1
v_gene: TRBV30
CDR3aa: CAWKQGIMNTEAFF
CDR3nt: TGTGCCTGGAAACAGGGGATTATGAACACTGAAGCTTTCTTT

d_gene: TRBD2
abundance: NA
j_gene: TRBJ2-3
v_gene: TRBV9
CDR3aa: CASSPGLADSDTQYF
CDR3nt: TGTGCCAGCAGCCCGGGACTAGCGGATTCAGATACGCAGTATTTT

d_gene: NA
abundance: NA
j_gene: TRBJ2-1
v_gene: TRBV7-9
CDR3aa: CASSSLISYNEQFF
CDR3nt: TGTGCCAGCAGCTCCCTTATCTCCTACAATGAGCAGTTCTTC

d_gene: NA
abundance: few
j_gene: TRBJ2-4
v_gene: TRBV29-1
CDR3aa: CSVEVRHPQALAKNIQYF
CDR3nt: TGCAGCGTTGAAGTGAGACATCCACAAGCCCTAGCCAAAAACATTCAGTACTTC

d_gene: TRBD1
abundance: NA
j_gene: TRBJ1-5
v_gene: TRBV9
CDR3aa: CASSPGTGGQPQHF
CDR3nt: TGTGCCAGCAGCCCGGGGACAGGGGGGCAGCCCCAGCATTTT

d_gene: NA
abundance: NA
j_gene: TRBJ2-7
v_gene: TRBV5-6
CDR3aa: CASSLAGFGGHSYEQYF
CDR3nt: TGTGCCAGCAGCTTGGCCGGCTTCGGGGGCCACTCCTACGAGCAGTACTTC

d_gene: NA
abundance: few
j_gene: TRBJ2-1
v_gene: TRBV28
CDR3aa: CASSFRNPASSYNEQFF
CDR3nt: TGTGCCAGCAGTTTCCGGAACCCCGCTAGCTCCTACAATGAGCAGTTCTTC

d_gene: NA
abundance: NA
j_gene: TRBJ2-7
v_gene: TRBV6-5
CDR3aa: CASSYSGSANYEQYF
CDR3nt: TGTGCCAGCAGTTACTCGGGTAGCGCGAACTACGAGCAGTACTTC

d_gene: NA
abundance: NA
j_gene: TRBJ2-1
v_gene: TRBV30
CDR3aa: CAWYRVRDNEQFF
CDR3nt: TGTGCCTGGTACAGGGTGAGGGACAATGAGCAGTTCTTC

d_gene: NA
abundance: NA
j_gene: TRBJ2-1
v_gene: TRBV7-9
CDR3aa: CASSARGEQFF
CDR3nt: TGTGCCAGCAGCGCACGCGGCGAGCAGTTCTTC

d_gene: NA
abundance: NA
j_gene: TRBJ1-5
v_gene: TRBV7-9
CDR3aa: CASSLVGQPQHF
CDR3nt: TGTGCCAGCAGCTTAGTCGGTCAGCCCCAGCATTTT

d_gene: NA
abundance: few
j_gene: TRBJ2-1
v_gene: TRBV29-1
CDR3aa: CSVEMGKGYNEQFF
CDR3nt: TGCAGCGTCGAAATGGGAAAGGGATACAATGAGCAGTTCTTC

d_gene: NA
abundance: few
j_gene: TRBJ2-2
v_gene: TRBV6-5
CDR3aa: CASRGPLNTGELFF
CDR3nt: TGTGCCAGCAGGGGACCTCTAAACACCGGGGAGCTGTTTTTT

d_gene: NA
abundance: NA
j_gene: TRBJ2-2
v_gene: TRBV6-5
CDR3aa: CASRPDSNTGELFF
CDR3nt: TGTGCCAGCAGACCTGACTCGAACACCGGGGAGCTGTTTTTT

d_gene: NA
abundance: few
j_gene: TRBJ2-1
v_gene: TRBV30
CDR3aa: CAWSVASVTDEQFF
CDR3nt: TGTGCCTGGAGTGTGGCTAGCGTGACGGATGAGCAGTTCTTC

d_gene: TRBD2
abundance: NA
j_gene: TRBJ2-3
v_gene: TRBV6-4
CDR3aa: CASSETGTTTDTQYF
CDR3nt: TGTGCCAGCAGTGAAACCGGGACTACAACAGATACGCAGTATTTT

d_gene: NA
abundance: NA
j_gene: TRBJ2-7
v_gene: TRBV29-1
CDR3aa: CSVVWQSSYEQYF
CDR3nt: TGCAGCGTTGTCTGGCAGTCCTCCTACGAGCAGTACTTC

d_gene: TRBD1
abundance: few
j_gene: TRBJ2-6
v_gene: TRBV28
CDR3aa: CASRTGAGANVLTF
CDR3nt: TGTGCCAGCAGGACAGGGGCCGGGGCCAACGTCCTGACTTTC

d_gene: NA
abundance: NA
j_gene: TRBJ1-2
v_gene: TRBV7-9
CDR3aa: CASSSTGFNGYTF
CDR3nt: TGTGCCAGCAGCTCTACAGGGTTTAATGGCTACACCTTC

d_gene: NA
abundance: many
j_gene: TRBJ2-5
v_gene: TRBV27
CDR3aa: CARWDLQVETQYF
CDR3nt: TGTGCCAGATGGGACTTGCAGGTGGAGACCCAGTACTTC

d_gene: NA
abundance: few
j_gene: TRBJ2-1
v_gene: TRBV9
CDR3aa: CASSQRDHNEQFF
CDR3nt: TGTGCCAGCAGCCAAAGGGACCACAATGAGCAGTTCTTC

d_gene: NA
abundance: NA
j_gene: TRBJ1-5
v_gene: TRBV7-9
CDR3aa: CASSLEGDQPQHF
CDR3nt: TGTGCCAGCAGCTTAGAAGGGGATCAGCCCCAGCATTTT

d_gene: TRBD1
abundance: once
j_gene: TRBJ2-3
v_gene: TRBV5-6
CDR3aa: CASSLGTELNTDTQYF
CDR3nt: TGTGCCAGCAGCTTAGGGACAGAGCTAAACACAGATACGCAGTATTTT

d_gene: NA
abundance: NA
j_gene: TRBJ2-2
v_gene: TRBV4-1
CDR3aa: CASSPDTMNTGELFF
CDR3nt: TGCGCCAGCAGCCCAGACACCATGAACACCGGGGAGCTGTTTTTT